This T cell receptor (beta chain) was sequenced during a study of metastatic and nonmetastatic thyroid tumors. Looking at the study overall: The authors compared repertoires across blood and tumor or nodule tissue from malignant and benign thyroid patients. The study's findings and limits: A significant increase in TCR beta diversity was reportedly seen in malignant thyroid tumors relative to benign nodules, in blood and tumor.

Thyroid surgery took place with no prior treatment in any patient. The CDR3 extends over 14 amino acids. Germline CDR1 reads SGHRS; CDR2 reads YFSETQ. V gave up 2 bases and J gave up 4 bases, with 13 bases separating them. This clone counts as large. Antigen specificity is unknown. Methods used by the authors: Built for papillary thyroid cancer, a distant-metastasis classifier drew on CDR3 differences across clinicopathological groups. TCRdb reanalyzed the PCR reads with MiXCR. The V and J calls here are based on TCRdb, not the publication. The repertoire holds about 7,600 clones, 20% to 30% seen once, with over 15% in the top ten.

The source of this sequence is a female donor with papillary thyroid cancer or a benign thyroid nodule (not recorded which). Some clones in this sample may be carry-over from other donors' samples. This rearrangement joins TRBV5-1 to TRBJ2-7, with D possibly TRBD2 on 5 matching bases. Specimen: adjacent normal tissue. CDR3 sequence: CASSLVLGGYEQYF. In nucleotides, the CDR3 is TGCGCCAGCAGCTTAGTACTAGGCGGGTACGAGCAGTACTTC. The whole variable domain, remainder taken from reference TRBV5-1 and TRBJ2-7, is KAGVTQTPRYLIKTRGQQVTLSCSPISGHRSVSWYQQTPGQGLQFLFEYFSETQRNKGNFPGRFSGRQFSNSRSEMNVSTLELGDSALYLCASSLVLGGYEQYFGPGTRLTVT.